The source of this T cell receptor (beta chain) is a study of cytomegalovirus exposure and HLA in healthy donors. Study summary: Among around 400 genotyped donors, about 80% fell in the Caucasian-associated ancestry cluster.

PCR involved 60 Vbeta and 13 Jbeta primers. Using immunoSEQ multiplex PCR, the repertoire was profiled, and TCRdb retains in-frame clones only, with some absent. The sample has about 140,000 clones; about 75% are singletons. This CDR3 is built from 17 residues. Germline V gene sequence: CDR1 MNHEY, CDR2 SMNVEV (reference sequence). Trimming removed 0 bases from V and 4 bases from J; junction bases left unmatched: 5. The sequencing sample was made of PBMCs. The V gene is TRBV27, the J gene TRBJ1-4; 10 nucleotides match TRBD1. This clonotype was sampled from a man aged 25-45 years in good health and CMV-seronegative. The CDR3 DNA reads TGTGCCAGCAGTTTATCGGTTGGGGACAGGGGTAATGAAAAACTGTTTTTT. Translated, it gives CASSLSVGDRGNEKLFF. The full variable domain, with the rest looked up from reference TRBV27 and TRBJ1-4, is EAQVTQNPRYLITVTGKKLTVTCSQNMNHEYMSWYRQDPGLGLRQIYYSMNVEVTDKGDVPEGYKVSRKEKRNFPLILESPSPNQTSLYFCASSLSVGDRGNEKLFFGSGTQLSVL.